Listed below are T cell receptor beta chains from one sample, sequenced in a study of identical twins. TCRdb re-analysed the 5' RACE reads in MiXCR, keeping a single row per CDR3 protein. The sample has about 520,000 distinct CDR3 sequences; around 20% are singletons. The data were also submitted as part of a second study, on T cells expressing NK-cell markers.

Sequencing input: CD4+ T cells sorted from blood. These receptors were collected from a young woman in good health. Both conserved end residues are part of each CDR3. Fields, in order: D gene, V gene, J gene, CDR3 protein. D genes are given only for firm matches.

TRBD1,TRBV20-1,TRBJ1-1,CSARRQGGNTEAFF
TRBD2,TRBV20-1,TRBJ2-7,CSALTSGSSYEQYF
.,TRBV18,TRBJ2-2,CASSPRQAQLLYTGELFF
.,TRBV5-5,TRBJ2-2,CASSLLGTTDTGELFF
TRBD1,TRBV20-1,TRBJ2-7,CSARGIGTGYFEQYF
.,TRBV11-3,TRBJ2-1,CASSSTGGDNEQFF
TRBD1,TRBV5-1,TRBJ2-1,CASSVTGAIYNEQFF
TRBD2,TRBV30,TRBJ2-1,CAWSGTTSGSRQFF
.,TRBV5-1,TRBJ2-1,CASSPLVRGGTGLGISNEQFF
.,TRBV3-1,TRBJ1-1,CASSQVYGTEAFF
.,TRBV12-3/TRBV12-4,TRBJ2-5,CASSFSGGKETQYF
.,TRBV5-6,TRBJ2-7,CASSLRGYEQYF
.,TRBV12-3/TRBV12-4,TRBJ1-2,CASSGEGGYTF
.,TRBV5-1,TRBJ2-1,CASSLLVANEQFF
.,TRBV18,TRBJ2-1,CASSPMSPSSYNEQFF
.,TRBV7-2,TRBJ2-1,CASSLARYNEQFF
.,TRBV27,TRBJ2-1,CASSPIVAGMSNEQFF
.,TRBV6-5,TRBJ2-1,CASSRPNEQFF
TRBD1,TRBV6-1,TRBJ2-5,CASSRDRNQETQYF
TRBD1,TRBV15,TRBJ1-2,CATSRTGGYGYTF
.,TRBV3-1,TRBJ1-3,CASKVSSGNTIYF
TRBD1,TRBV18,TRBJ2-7,CASSPHRDSSYEQYF
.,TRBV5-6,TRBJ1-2,CASRMTGRWGYTF
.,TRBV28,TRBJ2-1,CASNLAVNNEQFF
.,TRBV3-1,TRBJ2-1,CASSHLGAGTYNEQFF
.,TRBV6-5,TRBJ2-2,CASSSMRQVNTGELFF
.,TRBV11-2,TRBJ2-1,CASRSRRGTTNEQFF
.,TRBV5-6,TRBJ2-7,CASLAHGLTSYEQYF
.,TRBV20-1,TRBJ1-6,CSAADGSSYNSPLHF
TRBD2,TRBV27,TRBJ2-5,CASSPLAGDNTKTQYF
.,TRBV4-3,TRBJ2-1,CASSQSTPDNEQFF
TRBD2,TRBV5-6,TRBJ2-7,CASRRFSGASYEQYF
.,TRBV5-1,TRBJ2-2,CASSSTSTGDTGELFF
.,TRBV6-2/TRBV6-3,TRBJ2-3,CASSYIGDTQYF
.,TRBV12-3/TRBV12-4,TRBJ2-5,CASGYAETQYF
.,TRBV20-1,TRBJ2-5,CSARRDFLETQYF
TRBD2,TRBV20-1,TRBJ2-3,CSAPLAGNSDTQYF
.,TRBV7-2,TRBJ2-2,CASSLQVATGELFF
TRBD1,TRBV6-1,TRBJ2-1,CASSETTGTGGEQFF
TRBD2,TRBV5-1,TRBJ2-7,CASSLDTFSGGDYEQYF
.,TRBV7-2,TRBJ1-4,CASSLVAGIANEKLFF
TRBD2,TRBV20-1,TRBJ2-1,CSAREDSGGATGNEQFF
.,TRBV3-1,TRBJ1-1,CASREDSTNTEAFF
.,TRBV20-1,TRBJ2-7,CSILSPESSYEQYF
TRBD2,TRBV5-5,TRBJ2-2,CASSFLAGTNTGELFF
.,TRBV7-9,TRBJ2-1,CASSPRQTGYNEQFF
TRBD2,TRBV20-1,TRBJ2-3,CSARRLATDTQYF
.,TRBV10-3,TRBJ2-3,CAISEALAEDTQYF
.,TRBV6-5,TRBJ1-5,CASSLALQQPQHF
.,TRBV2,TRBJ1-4,CASTGQANEKLFF
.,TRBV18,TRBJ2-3,CASSARRDTQYF
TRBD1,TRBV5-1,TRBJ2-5,CASSLTGEETQYF
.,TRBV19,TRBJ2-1,CASSIRYAYNEQFF
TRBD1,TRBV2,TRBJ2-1,CASRALTGGGNEQFF
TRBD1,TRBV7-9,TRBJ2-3,CASSFAEQGANLDTQYF
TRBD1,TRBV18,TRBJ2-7,CASSPTSTGNYEQYF
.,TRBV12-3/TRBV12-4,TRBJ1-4,CASSRKQIFEKLFF
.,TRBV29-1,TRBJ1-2,CSVGQTNYGYTF
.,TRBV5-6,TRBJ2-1,CASSRDRLNEQFF
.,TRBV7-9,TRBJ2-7,CASSLGGFNEQYF